This T cell receptor (beta chain) was captured in a study of cytomegalovirus exposure and HLA in healthy donors. Findings and caveats of the study: In a later analysis, productive TCRs from donors in an Asian-associated ancestry cluster reportedly carried fewer N-insertions than the cohort mean. Association of a missense DCLRE1C variant with TCR beta V- and J-gene trimming was reported in a later analysis.

Both 60 Vbeta primers and 13 Jbeta primers went into the PCR. Clones were read by immunoSEQ multiplex PCR, and TCRdb kept only the in-frame ones, dropping some. Of 100,000 to 150,000 clones listed, about 76% were seen once; the top ten hold over 5%. CDR1 SGHNT and CDR2 YYREEE come from the germline V gene (reference sequence). After removal of 0 bases from V and 6 bases from J, the junction contained 3 bases not matched to a gene. CDR3 length: 14 residues. This clone was recorded once. As yet, its antigen is unknown. The chain has TRBV5-4 and TRBJ2-4; 7 nucleotides agree with TRBD1. Sequences were obtained from PBMCs. This sequence was found in a man in his forties in good health and CMV-seropositive. For the CDR3, the DNA is TGTGCCAGCAGCTTGGGGGGACAGCTAAACATTCAGTACTTC. Protein: CASSLGGQLNIQYF.